These 12 T cell receptor beta chains share one sample of origin, sequenced in a study of early T cells in non-severe SARS-CoV-2 infection. MiXCR was run by TCRdb on the 5' RACE reads, yielding one entry per CDR3 protein. The sample consists of some 31,000 distinct CDR3 sequences, approximately 6.2% of them appearing once. The sequenced sample consisted of whole blood. The receptors derive from an adult who was a healthcare worker with PCR-confirmed SARS-CoV-2 infection or an uninfected control (not recorded which).

This clonotype was recorded a few times. A clone one base away is much larger, so this may be a read error. J is TRBJ2-2 and V is TRBV20-1, with D hard to call. The CDR3 loop spans 14 amino acids. The V end lost 3 bases, the J end lost 3 bases, and 11 bases lay between the germline ends. Germline CDR1 DFQATT, CDR2 SNEGSKA (reference sequence). CDR3 sequence reads: CSASGPADTGELFF. CDR3 sequence (DNA): TGCAGTGCTAGTGGGCCCGCGGACACCGGGGAGCTGTTTTTT.

This clonotype showed up many times. V gene TRBV4-1 combines with J gene TRBJ2-1; TRBD2 matches at 7 bases. CDR1 and CDR2 (germline): MGHRA, YSYEKL. The CDR3 is 16 residues long. V dropped 1 base and J dropped 1; count of bases not matched to a gene: 4. CDR3 DNA sequence: TGCGCCAGCAGCCAAGCGGCTAGCGGTTCCTACAATGAGCAGTTCTTC. Its translation is CASSQAASGSYNEQFF.

This clonotype was recorded only once. The chain joins TRBV18 to TRBJ2-1, with 9 nucleotides matching TRBD2. V dropped 3 bases and J dropped 6; count of bases not matched to a gene: 12. CDR1 is KGHSH and CDR2 is LQKENI in the germline V gene. The CDR3 consists of 17 residues. In DNA form, the CDR3 reads TGTGCCAGCTCACCTCTTCCCCTAGCGGGAAGGGCCAATGAGCAGTTCTTC. Protein product: CASSPLPLAGRANEQFF.

This clonotype appeared many times. This rearrangement joins TRBV28 to TRBJ2-1; 10 positions agree with TRBD2. This CDR3 comprises 15 residues. CDR1 is MDHEN, CDR2 SYDVKM, per germline. With 3 bases clipped from V and 7 bases from J, the junction kept 6 bases outside the gene matches. The DNA for the CDR3 is TGTGCCAGCAGTTTCCCAGCGGGAGGGCCTAATGAGCAGTTCTTC. This codes for CASSFPAGGPNEQFF.

In this sample, this clonotype turned up many times. J is TRBJ2-5 and V is TRBV6-2 or TRBV6-3; D is undetermined. The CDR3 runs 12 residues. The V gene's germline CDR1 is MNHEY and CDR2 SVGEGT. Trimming cost V 5 bases and J 2 bases, with 6 bases left between them. DNA for the CDR3: TGTGCCAGCAGTCAGATTCAAGAGACCCAGTACTTC. Translation: CASSQIQETQYF.

The sample holds many counts of this clonotype. CDR3 in amino acids: CASSPPQGRGGRPNNEQFF. The CDR3 DNA sequence: TGTGCCAGCTCACCACCCCAGGGCCGTGGCGGGAGGCCTAACAATGAGCAGTTCTTC. The V and J genes are TRBV18 and TRBJ2-1; 8 nucleotides match TRBD2. The V gene's germline CDR1 is KGHSH and CDR2 LQKENI. The CDR3 loop spans 19 amino acids. V lost 0 bases and J lost 5; bases outside the gene matches: 15.

This clonotype was seen at least ten times. The chain has TRBV7-2 and TRBJ2-3, with TRBD2 matching over 12 bases. CDR3 length: 16 amino acids. Looked up from germline, CDR1 is SGHTA and CDR2 is FQGNSA. V lost 4 bases, J lost 5 bases, and 7 bases stayed unmatched. Here the CDR3 reads CASSSTSSGRGDTQYF. The DNA for the CDR3 is TGTGCCAGCAGCTCAACCTCTAGCGGGAGGGGAGATACGCAGTATTTT.

The table lists this clonotype with many counts. The rearrangement uses TRBV11-2 and TRBJ2-7, with D possibly TRBD1 on 5 matching bases. V lost 3 bases to trimming and J lost 2 bases, with 11 bases between them. The CDR3 runs 14 residues. Germline assignment: CDR1 SGHAT and CDR2 FQNNGV. The CDR3 DNA is TGTGCCAGCAGCTTCCAAGGGGCCGCCTACGAGCAGTACTTC. Its translation: CASSFQGAAYEQYF.

The chain recombines TRBV13 with TRBJ1-5, with D possibly matching TRBD1 (5 bases). This CDR3 contains 14 residues. In germline, CDR1 is PRHDT, CDR2 FYEKMQ (reference sequence). The germline V and J ends were trimmed by 5 bases and 0 bases, with 8 bases remaining between them. The CDR3 spells CASSRGGSNQPQHF. CDR3 DNA sequence: TGTGCCAGCAGCCGGGGGGGTAGCAATCAGCCCCAGCATTTT. Complete variable domain (other parts from reference TRBV13 and TRBJ1-5): AAGVIQSPRHLIKEKRETATLKCYPIPRHDTVYWYQQGPGQDPQFLISFYEKMQSDKGSIPDRFSAQQFSDYHSELNMSSLELGDSALYFCASSRGGSNQPQHFGDGTRLSIL.

Ten or more counts support this clonotype. J is TRBJ2-5 and V is TRBV6-6, with D perhaps TRBD1 or TRBD2 (6 bases each). Per the germline V gene, CDR1 is MNHNY and CDR2 is SVGAGI (reference sequence). This CDR3 contains 17 residues. Deletions cut 5 bases from V and 2 bases from J, with 21 bases between. The CDR3 spells CASSPLLTQGGQETQYF. CDR3 DNA: TGTGCCAGCAGTCCGCTGTTAACACAGGGAGGTCAAGAGACCCAGTACTTC.

This clonotype has at least ten counts. This chain connects TRBV29-1 to TRBJ2-7; D ambiguous. The CDR3 covers 14 residues. Germline V CDR1 and CDR2: SQVTM, ANQGSEA. V lost 4 bases to trimming and J lost 4 bases, with 17 bases between them. The CDR3 region has the DNA TGCAGCGTTGCCTGCGGTAGCAAGCAATACGAGCAGTACGTC. Its protein product is CSVACGSKQYEQYV.

This clonotype has ten or more counts. The gene calls are TRBV7-8 and TRBJ2-1; D remains ambiguous. Trimming left V 8 bases short and J 5 bases short, with 19 bases between. The CDR3 length is 15 residues. Germline assignment: CDR1 SGHVS and CDR2 FQNEAQ. In DNA, the CDR3 is TGTGCCAGCGCCCGAAGACGGAATCTCGACAATGAGCAGTTCTTC. Its translation is CASARRRNLDNEQFF. Full variable domain (outside the CDR3, taken from reference TRBV7-8 and TRBJ2-1): GAGVSQSPRYKVAKRGQDVALRCDPISGHVSLFWYQQALGQGPEFLTYFQNEAQLDKSGLPSDRFFAERPEGSVSTLKIQRTQQEDSAVYLCASARRRNLDNEQFFGPGTRLTVL.